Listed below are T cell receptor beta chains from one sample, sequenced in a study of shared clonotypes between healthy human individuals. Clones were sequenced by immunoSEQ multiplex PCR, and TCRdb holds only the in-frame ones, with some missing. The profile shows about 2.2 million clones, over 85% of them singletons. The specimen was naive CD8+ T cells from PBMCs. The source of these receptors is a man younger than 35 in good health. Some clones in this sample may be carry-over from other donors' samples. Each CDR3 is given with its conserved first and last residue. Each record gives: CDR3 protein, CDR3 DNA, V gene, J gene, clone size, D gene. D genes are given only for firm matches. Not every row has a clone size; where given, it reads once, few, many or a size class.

CASRSGGGGPQHF	TGTGCCAGCAGATCAGGGGGGGGAGGGCCCCAGCATTTT	TRBV6-5	TRBJ1-5	NA	TRBD1
CASSLTGRAGELFF	TGTGCCAGCAGTTTGACAGGGAGGGCCGGGGAGCTGTTTTTT	TRBV27	TRBJ2-2	NA	NA
CASSGTGANTEAFF	TGTGCCAGCAGTGGGACGGGGGCGAACACTGAAGCTTTCTTT	TRBV28	TRBJ1-1	NA	NA
CASSSPAASSYNEQFF	TGTGCCAGCAGCTCCCCCGCCGCGAGCTCCTACAATGAGCAGTTCTTC	TRBV11-2	TRBJ2-1	NA	NA
CASSLLAGGGEQYF	TGTGCCAGCAGCTTGCTAGCGGGAGGGGGCGAGCAGTACTTC	TRBV11-2	TRBJ2-7	NA	TRBD2
CATSRQNPHREGSEKLFF	TGTGCCACCAGCAGACAAAACCCTCACAGGGAAGGAAGTGAAAAACTGTTTTTT	TRBV15	TRBJ1-4	NA	NA
CARGTVGSNQPQHF	TGTGCCAGGGGAACGGTAGGGAGCAATCAGCCCCAGCATTTT	TRBV2	TRBJ1-5	NA	NA
CASSPGGRAKNIQYF	TGTGCCAGCAGCCCGGGGGGCCGGGCCAAAAACATTCAGTACTTC	TRBV7-9	TRBJ2-4	NA	NA
CASSSPPSGKYNEQFF	TGTGCCAGCAGTTCCCCACCTAGCGGGAAATACAATGAGCAGTTCTTC	TRBV27	TRBJ2-1	once	TRBD2
CASSPLIWVENENTGELFF	TGTGCCAGCAGTCCGCTTATTTGGGTCGAAAATGAAAACACCGGGGAGCTGTTTTTT	TRBV28	TRBJ2-2	NA	NA
CASSQEHWRESGNEQFF	TGTGCCAGCAGCCAAGAGCATTGGCGGGAGTCAGGAAATGAGCAGTTCTTC	TRBV14	TRBJ2-1	once	TRBD2
CVYRGTNEKLFF	TGTGTGTACAGGGGGACTAATGAAAAACTGTTTTTT	TRBV19	TRBJ1-4	NA	TRBD1
CASSPGLAGHYEQYF	TGCGCCAGCAGCCCGGGACTAGCGGGACACTACGAGCAGTACTTC	TRBV5-1	TRBJ2-7	NA	TRBD2
CASEGRGTYEQYF	TGTGCCAGCGAAGGGCGGGGTACCTACGAGCAGTACTTC	TRBV6-5	TRBJ2-7	NA	NA
CASSLGLQGAGYEQYF	TGTGCCAGCAGCTTAGGTCTACAGGGGGCCGGATACGAGCAGTACTTC	TRBV11-2	TRBJ2-7	NA	TRBD1
CASSLAGSYEQYF	TGTGCCAGCAGCTTGGCAGGCTCCTACGAGCAGTACTTC	TRBV11-2	TRBJ2-7	NA	NA
CASSLSPRSSTGDNQPQHF	TGTGCCAGCAGCTTGTCCCCTCGATCCTCTACAGGAGACAATCAGCCCCAGCATTTT	TRBV5-6	TRBJ1-5	NA	NA
CASSIGVGGEQYF	TGTGCCAGTAGTATTGGTGTAGGGGGCGAGCAGTACTTC	TRBV19	TRBJ2-7	NA	NA
CASTYGHRGQGYTF	TGTGCCAGCACCTACGGGCACAGGGGACAAGGCTACACCTTC	TRBV6-5	TRBJ1-2	NA	TRBD1
CASSLAGKSYEQYF	TGTGCCAGCAGCCTAGCGGGAAAGTCCTACGAGCAGTACTTC	TRBV21-1	TRBJ2-7	NA	NA
CSARGQGDYGYTF	TGCAGCGCCCGGGGACAGGGCGACTATGGCTACACCTTC	TRBV29-1	TRBJ1-2	NA	TRBD1
CASSSDRGSSLEQYF	TGCGCCAGCAGCTCTGACAGAGGTTCCTCCTTGGAGCAGTACTTC	TRBV5-1	TRBJ2-7	NA	NA
CASSQDRGTSHNEQFF	TGCGCCAGCAGCCAAGATCGTGGGACTAGCCACAATGAGCAGTTCTTC	TRBV4-1	TRBJ2-1	NA	TRBD2
CASNTGGGPRDGYEQYF	TGTGCCAGCAATACTGGTGGGGGGCCCAGGGACGGCTACGAGCAGTACTTC	TRBV27	TRBJ2-7	NA	NA
CASSVEVKNTEAFF	TGTGCCAGCAGCGTAGAAGTGAAGAACACTGAAGCTTTCTTT	TRBV9	TRBJ1-1	NA	NA
CASSFPGPIYEQYF	TGTGCCAGCAGTTTCCCGGGACCCATCTACGAGCAGTACTTC	TRBV27	TRBJ2-7	once	NA
CASSLGASGSDTQYF	TGTGCCAGCAGTTTAGGTGCTAGCGGGAGCGATACGCAGTATTTT	TRBV27	TRBJ2-3	NA	TRBD2
CASSGGADNYGYTF	TGTGCCAGCAGTGGTGGCGCCGATAACTATGGCTACACCTTC	TRBV7-9	TRBJ1-2	NA	NA
CASSWRLAGAYNEQFF	TGTGCCAGCAGCTGGCGACTAGCGGGAGCCTACAATGAGCAGTTCTTC	TRBV7-9	TRBJ2-1	NA	TRBD2
CASTGYEQYF	TGTGCCAGCACAGGTTACGAGCAGTACTTC	TRBV6-1	TRBJ2-7	NA	NA
CASSVGLHNEQFF	TGTGCCAGCAGCGTAGGACTTCACAATGAGCAGTTCTTC	TRBV9	TRBJ2-1	NA	NA
CASSLAGTGWPEAFF	TGCGCCAGCAGCTTGGCCGGGACAGGGTGGCCTGAAGCTTTCTTT	TRBV5-1	TRBJ1-1	NA	TRBD1
CASSSTSGPGETQYF	TGTGCCAGCAGCTCCACTAGCGGCCCTGGAGAGACCCAGTACTTC	TRBV7-6	TRBJ2-5	NA	TRBD2
CASSEGGEQYF	TGTGCCAGCAGTGAGGGGGGTGAGCAGTACTTC	TRBV2	TRBJ2-7	NA	NA
CASGLPGTAQDGYTF	TGTGCTAGTGGTTTGCCCGGGACAGCGCAAGATGGCTACACCTTC	TRBV12-5	TRBJ1-2	NA	TRBD1
CASKVGSTPSSYEQYF	TGTGCCAGCAAGGTGGGGTCCACTCCTAGCTCCTACGAGCAGTACTTC	TRBV5-6	TRBJ2-7	NA	NA
CASSSENTEAFF	TGTGCCAGCAGTTCAGAAAACACTGAAGCTTTCTTT	TRBV6-6	TRBJ1-1	NA	NA
CASSLGLGTVRGAFF	TGTGCCAGCAGCTTAGGACTAGGGACAGTAAGAGGAGCTTTCTTT	TRBV11-1	TRBJ1-1	NA	TRBD1
CASSRSLEGPNYGYTF	TGTGCCAGCAGCCGATCCCTCGAAGGTCCAAACTATGGCTACACCTTC	TRBV7-9	TRBJ1-2	NA	NA
CASSKAAGSRYNEQFF	TGTGCCAGCAGCAAAGCCGCGGGATCCAGATACAATGAGCAGTTCTTC	TRBV21-1	TRBJ2-1	NA	NA
CASSPGLKANYGYTF	TGTGCCAGCAGTCCCGGACTCAAAGCTAACTATGGCTACACCTTC	TRBV6-5	TRBJ1-2	NA	NA
CASSSRPGGMSYGYTF	TGCGCCAGCAGCTCACGACCGGGAGGGATGTCCTATGGCTACACCTTC	TRBV5-1	TRBJ1-2	NA	NA
CAGGQGATGANVLTF	TGTGCCGGAGGACAGGGGGCGACTGGGGCCAACGTCCTGACTTTC	TRBV2	TRBJ2-6	once	TRBD1
CASSFRRQGSEQYF	TGTGCCAGCAGTTTCCGCCGACAGGGAAGCGAGCAGTACTTC	TRBV27	TRBJ2-7	NA	TRBD1
CASSSEQGVLYYNEQFF	TGTGCCAGCAGCTCCGAACAGGGCGTGTTATATTACAATGAGCAGTTCTTC	TRBV7-9	TRBJ2-1	NA	NA
CASRGSPNTGELFF	TGTGCCAGCAGGGGCAGCCCGAACACCGGGGAGCTGTTTTTT	TRBV27	TRBJ2-2	NA	NA
CASSLNRASGPYEQYF	TGTGCCAGCAGCTTAAATCGGGCTAGCGGGCCCTACGAGCAGTACTTC	TRBV7-3	TRBJ2-7	NA	TRBD2
CASSARLAGGPGELFF	TGTGCCAGCAGCGCACGACTAGCGGGAGGGCCCGGGGAGCTGTTTTTT	TRBV11-2	TRBJ2-2	NA	TRBD2
CASSWDRDYEQYF	TGTGCCAGCAGTTGGGACAGGGATTACGAGCAGTACTTC	TRBV6-6	TRBJ2-7	NA	TRBD1
CASSLNSGPYYEQYF	TGCGCCAGCAGCTTGAATAGCGGGCCATACTACGAGCAGTACTTC	TRBV5-1	TRBJ2-7	NA	TRBD2
CASSLGGAPSHEQYF	TGTGCCAGCAGCTTGGGTGGGGCCCCGTCCCACGAGCAGTACTTC	TRBV11-2	TRBJ2-7	NA	NA
CASSLWGTTEAFF	TGTGCCAGCAGTTTATGGGGGACCACTGAAGCTTTCTTT	TRBV27	TRBJ1-1	NA	NA
CASSVGSEGTDEQYF	TGTGCCAGCAGCGTAGGATCGGAGGGTACGGACGAGCAGTACTTC	TRBV9	TRBJ2-7	once	NA
CASSLSGGPGYGYTF	TGTGCCAGCAGTTTGTCAGGGGGCCCCGGGTATGGCTACACCTTC	TRBV27	TRBJ1-2	NA	TRBD1
CASSLVGVYPNTEAFF	TGTGCCAGCAGCTTGGTTGGGGTATACCCGAACACTGAAGCTTTCTTT	TRBV11-2	TRBJ1-1	NA	NA
CAISGGRGSSYEQYF	TGTGCCATCAGTGGGGGCAGGGGAAGCTCCTACGAGCAGTACTTC	TRBV10-3	TRBJ2-7	NA	NA
CASSLLRTGLIDTEAFF	TGTGCCAGCAGTCTATTAAGGACAGGGTTAATTGACACTGAAGCTTTCTTT	TRBV27	TRBJ1-1	NA	TRBD1